A single sample gave rise to the 10 T cell receptor beta chains below, sequenced in a study of response to subunit inactivated influenza vaccine. One entry per CDR3 protein, called by TCRdb with MiXCR from the RT-PCR reads. The sample lists around 580,000 distinct CDR3 sequences, 14% occurring once. This sample comprised PBMCs from blood, obtained about 13 days after vaccination. The receptors were sampled from a man aged 50 or older who received an inactivated influenza vaccine.

This clonotype has a single count. The gene calls are TRBV7-9 and TRBJ1-2; D uncertain. The germline V gene encodes CDR1 SEHNR and CDR2 FQNEAQ (reference sequence). Trimming removed 6 bases at V and 8 bases at J, with 16 bases between. The CDR3 sequence is 13 residues long. CDR3 amino acids: CASSPWADRGYTF. The CDR3, as DNA: TGTGCCAGCAGTCCCTGGGCGGATCGGGGCTACACCTTC.

This clonotype was seen more than once but under ten times. CDR3 in amino acids: CASSLGPGTGYGYTF. Written as DNA, the CDR3 is TGTGCCAGCAGCCTCGGGCCCGGGACAGGCTATGGCTACACCTTC. V and J are TRBV7-2 and TRBJ1-2; TRBD1 matches at 8 bases. This CDR3 comprises 15 residues. The V gene end was trimmed by 5 bases and the J gene end by 4 bases; junction bases not matched to a gene: 9. The germline CDR1 and CDR2 sequences are SGHTA and FQGNSA.

The V call is TRBV20-1, the J call TRBJ2-7, with D perhaps given as TRBD1 or TRBD2 (7 bases each). The CDR3 covers 14 residues. V lost 2 bases and J lost 5, with 16 bases in between. The germline V gene has CDR1 DFQATT and CDR2 SNEGSKA (reference sequence). The CDR3 nucleotides are TGCAGTGCTAGACTTACACAGGGGAGGGACGAGCAGTACTTC. Protein sequence: CSARLTQGRDEQYF.

This clonotype was picked up many times. The genes are TRBV7-2 and TRBJ2-4, with D perhaps assigned TRBD1 or TRBD2 (6 bases each). The germline V gene has CDR1 SGHTA and CDR2 FQGNSA. The CDR3 runs 14 residues. V was shortened by 5 bases and J by 1 base, with 9 bases between the two germline ends. The CDR3 is CASSGGGAKNIQYF. The CDR3 region has the DNA TGTGCCAGCAGCGGAGGGGGGGCCAAAAACATTCAGTACTTC.

The chain uses TRBV28 and TRBJ2-5; 7 bases are shared with TRBD1. Looked up from germline, CDR1 is MDHEN and CDR2 is SYDVKM. With 10 bases clipped from V and 5 bases from J, the junction kept 10 bases outside the gene matches. The CDR3 runs 13 residues. Written as DNA, the CDR3 is TGTGCCACTTACACGACAGGGCGGGAGACCCAGTACTTC. Translating it yields CATYTTGRETQYF.

The chain carries TRBV5-1 and TRBJ1-3; D gene unclear. The CDR3 runs to 15 residues. Trimming pared 0 bases from V and 1 base from J, leaving 8 bases between. Per the germline V gene, CDR1 is SGHRS and CDR2 is YFSETQ. CDR3 protein: CASSLDEGSGNTIYF. Here the CDR3 DNA reads TGCGCCAGCAGCTTGGATGAAGGGTCTGGAAACACCATATATTTT.

In its sample, this clonotype was seen a few times. The chain recombines TRBV20-1 with TRBJ2-3; TRBD2 agrees at 8 bases. V shed 6 bases and J 6 bases; nucleotides not matched to a gene: 8. Germline V lookup: CDR1 DFQATT, CDR2 SNEGSKA (reference sequence). The CDR3 contains 13 residues. The CDR3 DNA follows: TGCAGTGCGCTACCGACTAGCGTTGATACGCAGTATTTT. Its translation is CSALPTSVDTQYF.

This clonotype was counted only a few times. The chain recombines TRBV7-3 with TRBJ2-3; 7 bases are a match to TRBD1. V dropped 5 bases and J dropped 1; count of bases not matched to a gene: 6. Germline values: CDR1 SGHTA, CDR2 FQGTGA. The CDR3 totals 15 residues. The CDR3 here is CASSQAGQGTDTQYF. The DNA of the CDR3 is TGTGCCAGCAGCCAAGCTGGACAGGGCACAGATACGCAGTATTTT.

The chain combines TRBV28 with TRBJ2-7, with D unclear. The CDR3 is made up of 15 amino acids. Germline CDR1 and CDR2: MDHEN and SYDVKM. The ends were cut back, 6 bases at V and 5 bases at J, with 20 bases in the middle. DNA for the CDR3: TGTGCCAGCAGAGGCCCCGGAGTGGCAGACCACGAGCAGTACTTC. It translates to CASRGPGVADHEQYF. Looking up the rest from reference TRBV28 and TRBJ2-7 gives the full variable domain: DVKVTQSSRYLVKRTGEKVFLECVQDMDHENMFWYRQDPGLGLRLIYFSYDVKMKEKGDIPEGYSVSREKKERFSLILESASTNQTSMYLCASRGPGVADHEQYFGPGTRLTVT.

At least ten counts were recorded for this clonotype. The chain combines TRBV19 with TRBJ1-2; D perhaps matches TRBD1 (6 bases). Deletions cut 5 bases from V and 3 bases from J, with 16 bases between. The CDR3 contains 15 residues. Germline V gene data show CDR1 as LNHDA and CDR2 as SQIVND (reference sequence). Written as DNA, the CDR3 is TGTGCCAGTAGTCACCGTTTTGGACAGCACTATGGCTACACCTTC. Its protein product is CASSHRFGQHYGYTF.